This TCR beta chain was observed in a study of vaccination effects on CD4 cells after COVID-19. Study context: Viral peptide pool expansion of antigen-specific CD4+ T cells preceded sequencing in the ViraFEST assay.

Sequenced by immunoSEQ multiplex PCR; TCRdb stores in-frame clones only, minus some. The repertoire holds tens of thousands of clones, about 74% seen once, with over 2% in the top ten. Study results and caveats: Only a few convalescent patients and no early post-infection timepoints featured in the study. Researchers report that only 1 of 255 vaccine-induced clones in healthy vaccinees cross-reacted with common cold coronaviruses.

The count of this clone is one. What it binds is unknown. This CDR3 contains 16 residues. V lost 4 bases and J lost 4, with 19 bases in between. Germline CDR1 SNHLY, CDR2 FYNNEI. CD4+ T cells were isolated after around ten days of culture. Half the medium was swapped for IL-2 medium on days 3 and 7. The sequences come from CD4+ T cells from PBMCs cultured without peptide, collected before COVID-19 vaccination. V is TRBV2 and J is TRBJ1-2; the D is unclear. This TCR came from a human donor who received a COVID-19 vaccine. The CDR3 is CASSAKAISIVYGYTF. In DNA, the CDR3 is TGTGCCAGCAGTGCGAAAGCCATAAGCATAGTCTATGGCTACACCTTC.